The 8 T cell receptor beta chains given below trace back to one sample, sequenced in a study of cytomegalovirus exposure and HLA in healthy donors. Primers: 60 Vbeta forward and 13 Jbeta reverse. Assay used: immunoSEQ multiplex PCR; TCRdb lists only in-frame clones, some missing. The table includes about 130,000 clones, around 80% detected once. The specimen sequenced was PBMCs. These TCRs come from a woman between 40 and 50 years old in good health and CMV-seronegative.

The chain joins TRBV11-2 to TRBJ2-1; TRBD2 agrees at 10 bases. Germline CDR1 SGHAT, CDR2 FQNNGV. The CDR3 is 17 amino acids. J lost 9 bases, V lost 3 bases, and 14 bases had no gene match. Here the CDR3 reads CASSFRLGLAGASEQFF. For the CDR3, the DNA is TGTGCCAGCAGCTTCCGATTGGGGCTAGCGGGAGCTAGTGAGCAGTTCTTC.

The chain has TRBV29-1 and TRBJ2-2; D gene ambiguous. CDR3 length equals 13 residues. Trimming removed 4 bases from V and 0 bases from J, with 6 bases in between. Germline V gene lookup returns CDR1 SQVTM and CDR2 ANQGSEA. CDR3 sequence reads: CSVGAPNTGELFF. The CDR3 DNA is TGCAGCGTTGGGGCCCCGAACACCGGGGAGCTGTTTTTT.

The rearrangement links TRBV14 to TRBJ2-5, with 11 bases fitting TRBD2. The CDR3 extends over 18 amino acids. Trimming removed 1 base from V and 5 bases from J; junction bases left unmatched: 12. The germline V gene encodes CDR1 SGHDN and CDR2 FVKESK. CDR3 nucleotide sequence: TGTGCCAGCAGCCAAGGGGTCCTAGCGGGAGGCCCGGTGGAGACCCAGTACTTC. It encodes CASSQGVLAGGPVETQYF.

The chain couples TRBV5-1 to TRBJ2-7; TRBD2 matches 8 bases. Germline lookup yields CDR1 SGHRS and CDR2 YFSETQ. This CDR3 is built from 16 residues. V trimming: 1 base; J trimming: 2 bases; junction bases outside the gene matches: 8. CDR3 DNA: TGCGCCAGCAGCTTGAAGGGCGGGGGGCCCCCCTACGAGCAGTACTTC. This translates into CASSLKGGGPPYEQYF.

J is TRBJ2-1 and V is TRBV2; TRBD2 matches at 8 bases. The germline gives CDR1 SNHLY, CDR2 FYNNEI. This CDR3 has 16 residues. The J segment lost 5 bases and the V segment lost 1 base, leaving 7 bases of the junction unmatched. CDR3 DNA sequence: TGTGCCAGCAGTGAAGGGACGGGGGGGCCTGACAATGAGCAGTTCTTC. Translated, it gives CASSEGTGGPDNEQFF.

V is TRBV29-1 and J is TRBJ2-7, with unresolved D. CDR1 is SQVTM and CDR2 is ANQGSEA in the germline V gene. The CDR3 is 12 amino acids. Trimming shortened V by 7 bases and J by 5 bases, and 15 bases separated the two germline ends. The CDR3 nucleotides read TGCAGCGCCGTTACTACATGGAACGAGCAGTACTTC. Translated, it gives CSAVTTWNEQYF.

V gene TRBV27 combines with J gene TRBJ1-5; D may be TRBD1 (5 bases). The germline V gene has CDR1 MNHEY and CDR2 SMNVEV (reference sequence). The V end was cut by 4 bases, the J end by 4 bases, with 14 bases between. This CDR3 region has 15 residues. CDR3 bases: TGTGCCAGCAGTTCGCAGGGATTGGGGAATCAGCCCCAGCATTTT. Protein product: CASSSQGLGNQPQHF.

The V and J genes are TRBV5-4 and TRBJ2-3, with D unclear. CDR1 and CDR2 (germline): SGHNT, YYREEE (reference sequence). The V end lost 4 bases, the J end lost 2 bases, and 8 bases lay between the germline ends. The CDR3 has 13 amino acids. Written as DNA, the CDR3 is TGTGCCAGCAGCCCGCAGGTCACAGATACGCAGTATTTT. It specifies CASSPQVTDTQYF.